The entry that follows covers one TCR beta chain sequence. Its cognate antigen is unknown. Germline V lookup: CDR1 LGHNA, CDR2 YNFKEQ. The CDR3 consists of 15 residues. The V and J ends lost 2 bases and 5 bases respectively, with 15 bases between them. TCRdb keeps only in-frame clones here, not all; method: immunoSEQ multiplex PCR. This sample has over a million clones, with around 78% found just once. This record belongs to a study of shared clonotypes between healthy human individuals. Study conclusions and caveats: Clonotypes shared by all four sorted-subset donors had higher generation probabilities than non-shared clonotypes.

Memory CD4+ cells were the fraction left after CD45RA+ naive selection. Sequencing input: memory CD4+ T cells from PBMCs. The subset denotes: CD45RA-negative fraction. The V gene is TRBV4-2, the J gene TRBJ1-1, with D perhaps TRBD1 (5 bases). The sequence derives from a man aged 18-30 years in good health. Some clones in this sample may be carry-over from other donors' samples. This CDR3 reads CASSQTHGARTEAFF. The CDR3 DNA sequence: TGTGCCAGCAGCCAAACTCACGGGGCGCGGACTGAAGCTTTCTTT.